This is a list of T cell receptor beta chains from one sample in a study of human T cells and chemical hapten exposure. One entry per CDR3 protein, called by TCRdb with MiXCR from the RACE reads. Among roughly 180,000 distinct CDR3 sequences listed, about 22% were seen once. This specimen consisted of whole blood, obtained in connection with sensitization to the hapten diphenylcyclopropenone (DPC). These receptors were obtained from a woman aged 45 to 65 with alopecia areata. Some clones in this sample may be carry-over from other donors' samples. Each CDR3 is given with its conserved first and last residue.

CDR3 length: 15; V gene: TRBV5-1; J gene: TRBJ1-1; CDR3 protein: CASSHRDREKTEAFF
CDR3 length: 12; V gene: TRBV4-2; J gene: TRBJ1-2; CDR3 protein: CASSLSYRGYTF
CDR3 length: 14; V gene: TRBV10-3; J gene: TRBJ1-5; CDR3 protein: CAIREQGTEGPQHF
CDR3 length: 13; V gene: TRBV12-3/TRBV12-4; J gene: TRBJ2-3; CDR3 protein: CASSGDRLETQYF
CDR3 length: 19; V gene: TRBV6-1; J gene: TRBJ2-1; CDR3 protein: CASSEAWGLAGGPGNEQFF
CDR3 length: 15; V gene: TRBV7-9; J gene: TRBJ2-1; CDR3 protein: CASSLVAEGPDEQFF
CDR3 length: 12; V gene: TRBV29-1; J gene: TRBJ1-2; CDR3 protein: CSVETGSQGYTF
CDR3 length: 14; V gene: TRBV3-1; J gene: TRBJ2-1; CDR3 protein: CASSQPGLANEQFF
CDR3 length: 15; V gene: TRBV29-1; J gene: TRBJ1-1; CDR3 protein: CSVDLQGAGYTEAFF
CDR3 length: 11; V gene: TRBV9; J gene: TRBJ2-1; CDR3 protein: CASSADNEQFF
CDR3 length: 14; V gene: TRBV4-2; J gene: TRBJ1-2; CDR3 protein: CASSQEGVSGGYTF
CDR3 length: 15; V gene: TRBV3-1; J gene: TRBJ1-1; CDR3 protein: CASSQEAGGAGEAFF
CDR3 length: 14; V gene: TRBV5-1; J gene: TRBJ2-7; CDR3 protein: CASPLRDRNYEQYF
CDR3 length: 13; V gene: TRBV5-1; J gene: TRBJ1-5; CDR3 protein: CASSQTGDQPQHF
CDR3 length: 15; V gene: TRBV20-1; J gene: TRBJ2-3; CDR3 protein: CSAPVLAGRTDTQYF
CDR3 length: 14; V gene: TRBV5-1; J gene: TRBJ2-6; CDR3 protein: CASSLPVGANVLTF
CDR3 length: 16; V gene: TRBV2; J gene: TRBJ1-1; CDR3 protein: CASSPGYKAQNTEAFF
CDR3 length: 14; V gene: TRBV7-8; J gene: TRBJ2-5; CDR3 protein: CASSRTGSQETQYF
CDR3 length: 16; V gene: TRBV20-1; J gene: TRBJ2-7; CDR3 protein: CSATDPGTSGAYEQYF
CDR3 length: 14; V gene: TRBV5-5; J gene: TRBJ2-2; CDR3 protein: CASSLAYRTGELFF
CDR3 length: 15; V gene: TRBV11-2; J gene: TRBJ1-1; CDR3 protein: CASSPRSTGGTEAFF
CDR3 length: 16; V gene: TRBV4-1; J gene: TRBJ1-1; CDR3 protein: CASSPLLAQGSTEAFF